This T cell receptor (beta chain) was observed in a study of cytomegalovirus exposure and HLA in healthy donors. Study-wide findings and caveats: Later work found most CMV-associated TCR beta chains apparently HLA-restricted.

The CDR3 spans 17 residues. Trimming cost V 4 bases and J 6 bases; bases outside gene matches: 14. CDR1 and CDR2 from the germline V gene are MNHNS and SASEGT. The PCR contained 60 Vbeta and 13 Jbeta primers. The table came from immunoSEQ multiplex PCR; TCRdb's copy has only in-frame clones and leaves some out. The sample records 100,000 to 150,000 clones, over 65% being singletons. Comment on this clone: The antigen remains unidentified.

This chain uses TRBV6-1 with TRBJ1-2; 10 bases map to TRBD1. Sequencing was done on a sample of PBMCs. The source of this sequence is a man younger than 40 in good health and CMV-seropositive. CDR3 region: CASSAMPIRTGGHGYTF. DNA for the CDR3: TGTGCCAGCAGTGCGATGCCAATAAGGACAGGGGGGCATGGCTACACCTTC.